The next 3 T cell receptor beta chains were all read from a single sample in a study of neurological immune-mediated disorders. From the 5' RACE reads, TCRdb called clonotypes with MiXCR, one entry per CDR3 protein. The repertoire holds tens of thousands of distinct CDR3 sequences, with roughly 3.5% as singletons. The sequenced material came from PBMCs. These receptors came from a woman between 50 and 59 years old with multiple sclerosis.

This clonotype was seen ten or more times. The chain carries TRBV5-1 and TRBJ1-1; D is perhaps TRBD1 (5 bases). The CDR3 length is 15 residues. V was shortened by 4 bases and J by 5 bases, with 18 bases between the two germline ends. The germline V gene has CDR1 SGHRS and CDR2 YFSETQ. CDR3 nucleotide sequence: TGCGCCAGCAGCCCCACCGGGACCCCTGGAACTGAAGCTTTCTTT. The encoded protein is CASSPTGTPGTEAFF.

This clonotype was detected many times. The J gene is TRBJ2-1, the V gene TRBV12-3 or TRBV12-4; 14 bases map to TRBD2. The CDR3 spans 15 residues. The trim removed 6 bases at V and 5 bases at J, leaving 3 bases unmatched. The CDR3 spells CASSRLAGGDNEQFF. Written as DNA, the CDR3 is TGTGCCAGCAGCCGACTAGCGGGGGGGGACAATGAGCAGTTCTTC.

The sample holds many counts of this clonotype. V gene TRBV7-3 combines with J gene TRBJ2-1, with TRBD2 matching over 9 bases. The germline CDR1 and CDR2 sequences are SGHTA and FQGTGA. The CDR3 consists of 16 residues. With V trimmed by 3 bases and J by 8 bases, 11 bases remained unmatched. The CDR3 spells CASSFMGGGAGDEQFF. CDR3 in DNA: TGTGCCAGCAGCTTTATGGGCGGGGGGGCCGGAGATGAGCAGTTCTTC. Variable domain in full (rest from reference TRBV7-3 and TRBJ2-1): GAGVSQTPSNKVTEKGKYVELRCDPISGHTALYWYRQSLGQGPEFLIYFQGTGAADDSGLPNDRFFAVRPEGSVSTLKIQRTERGDSAVYLCASSFMGGGAGDEQFFGPGTRLTVL.